This T cell receptor (beta chain) stems from a study of blood T cell repertoires in COVID-19. Method: immunoSEQ multiplex PCR; TCRdb's copy keeps in-frame clones and lacks some. The data hold about 300,000 clones, with over 75% observed a single time. This clone was counted once. The germline gives CDR1 SNHLY, CDR2 FYNNEI. The CDR3 consists of 15 residues. The V and J ends lost 6 bases and 5 bases, in that order; junction bases with no gene match: 9. The chain has TRBV2 and TRBJ2-2; 7 positions match TRBD2. This receptor was taken from a man between 25 and 39 years old who had recovered from COVID-19. Sequencing was performed on PBMCs or T cells enriched from blood (not recorded which). Here the CDR3 DNA reads TGTGCCAGCAGAGGCGGGACTACCTTTACCGGGGAGCTGTTTTTT. It encodes CASRGGTTFTGELFF.